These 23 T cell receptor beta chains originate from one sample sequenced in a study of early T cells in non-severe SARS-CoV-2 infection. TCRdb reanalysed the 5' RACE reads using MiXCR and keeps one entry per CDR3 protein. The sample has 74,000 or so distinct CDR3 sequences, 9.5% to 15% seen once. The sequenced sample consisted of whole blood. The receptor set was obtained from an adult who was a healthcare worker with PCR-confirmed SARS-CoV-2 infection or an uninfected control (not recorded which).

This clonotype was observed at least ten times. DNA of the CDR3: TGTGCCAGCAGCTTATCGGACAGGGGGCGCTTAAGGGGACTCAGCTCCTACAATGAGCAGTTCTTC. Amino acids: CASSLSDRGRLRGLSSYNEQFF. The V and J genes are TRBV7-8 and TRBJ2-1; TRBD1 aligns across 11 bases. CDR3 length: 22 residues. V lost 2 bases to trimming and J lost 0 bases; unmatched junction nucleotides: 18. The germline gives CDR1 SGHVS, CDR2 FQNEAQ.

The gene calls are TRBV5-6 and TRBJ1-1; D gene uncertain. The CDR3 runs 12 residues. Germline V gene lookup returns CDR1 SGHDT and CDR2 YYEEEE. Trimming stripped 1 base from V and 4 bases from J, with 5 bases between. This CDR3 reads CASSLMSTEAFF. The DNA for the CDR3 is TGTGCCAGCAGCTTGATGAGCACTGAAGCTTTCTTT. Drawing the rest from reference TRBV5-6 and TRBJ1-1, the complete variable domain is DAGVTQSPTHLIKTRGQQVTLRCSPKSGHDTVSWYQQALGQGPQFIFQYYEEEERQRGNFPDRFSGHQFPNYSSELNVNALLLGDSALYLCASSLMSTEAFFGQGTRLTVV.

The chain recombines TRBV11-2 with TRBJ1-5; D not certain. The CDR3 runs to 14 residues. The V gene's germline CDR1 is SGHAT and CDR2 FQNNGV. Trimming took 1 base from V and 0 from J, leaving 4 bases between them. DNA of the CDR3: TGTGCCAGCAGCTTAGGCGGTAGCAATCAGCCCCAGCATTTT. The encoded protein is CASSLGGSNQPQHF. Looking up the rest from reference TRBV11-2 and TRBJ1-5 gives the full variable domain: EAGVAQSPRYKIIEKRQSVAFWCNPISGHATLYWYQQILGQGPKLLIQFQNNGVVDDSQLPKDRFSAERLKGVDSTLKIQPAKLEDSAVYLCASSLGGSNQPQHFGDGTRLSIL.

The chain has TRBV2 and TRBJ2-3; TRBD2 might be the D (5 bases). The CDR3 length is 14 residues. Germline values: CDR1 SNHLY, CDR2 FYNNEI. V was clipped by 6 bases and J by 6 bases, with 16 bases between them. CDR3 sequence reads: CASRVIPGSDTQYF. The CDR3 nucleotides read TGTGCCAGCAGGGTAATTCCGGGATCCGATACGCAGTATTTT.

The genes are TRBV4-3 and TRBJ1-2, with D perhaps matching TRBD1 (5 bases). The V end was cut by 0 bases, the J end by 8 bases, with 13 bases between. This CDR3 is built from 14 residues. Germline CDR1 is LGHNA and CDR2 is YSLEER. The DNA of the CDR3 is TGCGCCAGCAGCCAAGAAGAAACCACAGGAGGCTACACCTTC. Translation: CASSQEETTGGYTF.

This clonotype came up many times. CDR3 coding DNA: TGTGCCAGCAGTGAGTTACTGAGATGGAGGGGCTCCGGGGAGCTGTTTTTT. Translated, it gives CASSELLRWRGSGELFF. V is TRBV25-1 and J is TRBJ2-2; tentative D call: TRBD2 (6 bases). The CDR3 sequence is 17 residues long. V lost 3 bases to trimming and J lost 6 bases, with 20 bases between them. Per germline, CDR1 MGHDK and CDR2 SYGVNS.

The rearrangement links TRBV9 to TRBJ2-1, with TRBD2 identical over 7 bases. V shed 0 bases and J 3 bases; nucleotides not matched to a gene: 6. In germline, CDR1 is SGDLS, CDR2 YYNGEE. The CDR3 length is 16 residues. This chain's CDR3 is CASSVARGSDYNEQFF. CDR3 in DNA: TGTGCCAGCAGCGTAGCGCGCGGGAGCGACTACAATGAGCAGTTCTTC. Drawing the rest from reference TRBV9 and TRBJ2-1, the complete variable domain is DSGVTQTPKHLITATGQRVTLRCSPRSGDLSVYWYQQSLDQGLQFLIQYYNGEERAKGNILERFSAQQFPDLHSELNLSSLELGDSALYFCASSVARGSDYNEQFFGPGTRLTVL.

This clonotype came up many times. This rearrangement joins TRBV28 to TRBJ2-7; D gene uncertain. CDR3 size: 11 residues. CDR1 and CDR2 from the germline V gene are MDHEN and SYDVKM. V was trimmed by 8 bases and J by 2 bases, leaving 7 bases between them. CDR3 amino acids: CASAAPYEQYF. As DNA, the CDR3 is TGTGCCAGCGCAGCCCCCTACGAGCAGTACTTC.

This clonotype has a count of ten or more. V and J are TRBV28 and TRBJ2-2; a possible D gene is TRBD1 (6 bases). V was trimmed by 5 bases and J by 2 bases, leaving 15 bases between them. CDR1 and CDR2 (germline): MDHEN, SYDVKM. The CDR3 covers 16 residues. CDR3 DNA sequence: TGTGCCAGCAGTAACACAGAGGACAGAAACACCGGGGAGCTGTTTTTT. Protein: CASSNTEDRNTGELFF.

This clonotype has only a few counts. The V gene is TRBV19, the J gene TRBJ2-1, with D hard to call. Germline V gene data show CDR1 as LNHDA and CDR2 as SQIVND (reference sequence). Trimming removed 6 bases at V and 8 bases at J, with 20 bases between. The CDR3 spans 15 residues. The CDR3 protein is CASSSIQPGEHEQFF. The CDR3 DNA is TGTGCCAGTAGCTCCATCCAACCAGGCGAACATGAGCAGTTCTTC.

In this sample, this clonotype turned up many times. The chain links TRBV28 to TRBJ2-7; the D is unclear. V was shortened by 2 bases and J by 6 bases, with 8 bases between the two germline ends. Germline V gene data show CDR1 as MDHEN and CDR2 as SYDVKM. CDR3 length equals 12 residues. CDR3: CASSLPQSEQYF. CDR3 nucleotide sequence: TGTGCCAGCAGTTTACCGCAGAGCGAGCAGTACTTC. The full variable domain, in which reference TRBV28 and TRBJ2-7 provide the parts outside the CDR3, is DVKVTQSSRYLVKRTGEKVFLECVQDMDHENMFWYRQDPGLGLRLIYFSYDVKMKEKGDIPEGYSVSREKKERFSLILESASTNQTSMYLCASSLPQSEQYFGPGTRLTVT.

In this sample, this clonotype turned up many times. CDR3 sequence reads: CSAIYGTASYNEQFF. In DNA, the CDR3 is TGCAGTGCTATCTATGGGACAGCCTCCTACAATGAGCAGTTCTTC. The genes are TRBV20-1 and TRBJ2-1; TRBD1 matches 7 bases. After removal of 4 bases from V and 0 bases from J, the junction contained 6 bases not matched to a gene. Germline V gives CDR1 DFQATT, CDR2 SNEGSKA (reference sequence). This CDR3 is built from 15 residues.

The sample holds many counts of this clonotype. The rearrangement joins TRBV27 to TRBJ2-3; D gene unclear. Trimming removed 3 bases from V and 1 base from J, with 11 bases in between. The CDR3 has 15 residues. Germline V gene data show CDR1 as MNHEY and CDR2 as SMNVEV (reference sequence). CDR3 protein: CASSFGRGGTDTQYF. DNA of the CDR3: TGTGCCAGCAGTTTCGGCCGTGGTGGCACAGATACGCAGTATTTT.

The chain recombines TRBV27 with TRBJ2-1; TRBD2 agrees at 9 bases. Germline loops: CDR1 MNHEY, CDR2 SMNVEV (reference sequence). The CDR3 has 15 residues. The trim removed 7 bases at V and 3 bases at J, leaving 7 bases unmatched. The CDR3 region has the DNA TGTGCCAGCACCCCCTCTAGCGGGGACTACAATGAGCAGTTCTTC. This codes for CASTPSSGDYNEQFF.

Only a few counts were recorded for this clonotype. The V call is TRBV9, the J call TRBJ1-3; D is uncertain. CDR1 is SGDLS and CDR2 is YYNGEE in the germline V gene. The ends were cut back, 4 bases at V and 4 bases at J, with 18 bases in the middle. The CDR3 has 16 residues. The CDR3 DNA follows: TGTGCCAGCAGCCCCCAGACCGGGGTGGAAGGAAACACCATATATTTT. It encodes CASSPQTGVEGNTIYF.

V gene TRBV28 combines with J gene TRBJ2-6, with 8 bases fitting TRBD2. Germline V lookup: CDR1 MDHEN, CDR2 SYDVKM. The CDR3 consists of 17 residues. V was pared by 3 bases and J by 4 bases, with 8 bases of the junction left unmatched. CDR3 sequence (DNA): TGTGCCAGCAGTTTTGCGGGGGGCGGATCCGGGGCCAACGTCCTGACTTTC. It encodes CASSFAGGGSGANVLTF.

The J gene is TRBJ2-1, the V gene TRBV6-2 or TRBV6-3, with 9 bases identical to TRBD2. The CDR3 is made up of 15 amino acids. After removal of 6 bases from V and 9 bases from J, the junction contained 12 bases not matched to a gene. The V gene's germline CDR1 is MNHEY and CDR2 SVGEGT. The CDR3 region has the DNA TGTGCCAGCAGCTTGGATAGCGGGAGTATAGGTGAGCAGTTCTTC. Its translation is CASSLDSGSIGEQFF.

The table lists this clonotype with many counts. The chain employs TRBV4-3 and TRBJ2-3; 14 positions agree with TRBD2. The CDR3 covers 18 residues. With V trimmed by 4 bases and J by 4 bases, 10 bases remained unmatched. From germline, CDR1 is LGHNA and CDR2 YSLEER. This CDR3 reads CASSRETSGRVRPDTQYF. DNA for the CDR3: TGCGCCAGCAGCCGAGAGACTAGCGGGAGGGTTCGACCAGATACGCAGTATTTT.

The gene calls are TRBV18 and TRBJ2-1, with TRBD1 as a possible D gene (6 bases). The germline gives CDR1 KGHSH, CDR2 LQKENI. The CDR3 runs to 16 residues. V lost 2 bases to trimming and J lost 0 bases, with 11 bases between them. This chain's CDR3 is CASSPKQTGSYNEQFF. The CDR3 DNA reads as TGTGCCAGCTCACCAAAGCAGACAGGCTCCTACAATGAGCAGTTCTTC. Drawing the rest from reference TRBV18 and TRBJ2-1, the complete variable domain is NAGVMQNPRHLVRRRGQEARLRCSPMKGHSHVYWYRQLPEEGLKFMVYLQKENIIDESGMPKERFSAEFPKEGPSILRIQQVVRGDSAAYFCASSPKQTGSYNEQFFGPGTRLTVL.

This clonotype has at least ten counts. The CDR3 DNA is TGTGCCAGCAGTACCACGGGTGACAGGGGGTTAGAGCAGTACTTC. Protein product: CASSTTGDRGLEQYF. The chain recombines TRBV28 with TRBJ2-7; TRBD1 matches at 9 bases. This CDR3 region has 15 residues. Germline V lookup: CDR1 MDHEN, CDR2 SYDVKM. Trimming cost V 5 bases and J 7 bases; bases outside gene matches: 12. Full variable domain (outside the CDR3, taken from reference TRBV28 and TRBJ2-7): DVKVTQSSRYLVKRTGEKVFLECVQDMDHENMFWYRQDPGLGLRLIYFSYDVKMKEKGDIPEGYSVSREKKERFSLILESASTNQTSMYLCASSTTGDRGLEQYFGPGTRLTVT.

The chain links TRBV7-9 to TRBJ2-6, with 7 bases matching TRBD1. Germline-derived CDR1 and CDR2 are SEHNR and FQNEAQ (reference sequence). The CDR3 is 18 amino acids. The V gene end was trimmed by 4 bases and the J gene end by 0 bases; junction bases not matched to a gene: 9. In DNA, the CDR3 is TGTGCCAGCAGCTCGCGACAGGGAATGTCCTCTGGGGCCAACGTCCTGACTTTC. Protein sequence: CASSSRQGMSSGANVLTF.

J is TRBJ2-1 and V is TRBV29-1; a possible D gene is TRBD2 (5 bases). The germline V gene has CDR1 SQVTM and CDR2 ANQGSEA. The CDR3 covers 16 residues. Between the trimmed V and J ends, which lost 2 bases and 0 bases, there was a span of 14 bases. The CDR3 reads CSVENGLENSYNEQFF. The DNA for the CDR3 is TGCAGCGTTGAAAACGGACTTGAAAACTCCTACAATGAGCAGTTCTTC.

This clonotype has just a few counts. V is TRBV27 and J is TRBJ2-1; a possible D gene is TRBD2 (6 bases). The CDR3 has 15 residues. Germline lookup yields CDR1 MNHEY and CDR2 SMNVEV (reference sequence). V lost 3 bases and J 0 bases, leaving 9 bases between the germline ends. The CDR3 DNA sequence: TGTGCCAGCAGTTTTGGAGGGATCTCCTACAATGAGCAGTTCTTC. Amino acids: CASSFGGISYNEQFF.